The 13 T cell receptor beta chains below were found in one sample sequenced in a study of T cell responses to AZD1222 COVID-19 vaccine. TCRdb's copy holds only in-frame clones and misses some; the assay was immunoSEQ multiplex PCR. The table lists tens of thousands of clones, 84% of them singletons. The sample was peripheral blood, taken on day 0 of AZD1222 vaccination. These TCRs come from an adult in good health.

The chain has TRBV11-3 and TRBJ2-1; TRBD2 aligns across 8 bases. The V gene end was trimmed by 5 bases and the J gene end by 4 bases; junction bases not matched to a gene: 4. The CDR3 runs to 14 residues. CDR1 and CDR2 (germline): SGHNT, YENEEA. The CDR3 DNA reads TGTGCCAGCAGCCAGCGGGAGAGGTACAATGAGCAGTTCTTC. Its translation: CASSQRERYNEQFF. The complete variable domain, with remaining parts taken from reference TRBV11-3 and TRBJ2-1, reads EAGVVQSPRYKIIEKKQPVAFWCNPISGHNTLYWYLQNLGQGPELLIRYENEEAVDDSQLPKDRFSAERLKGVDSTLKIQPAELGDSAVYLCASSQRERYNEQFFGPGTRLTVL.

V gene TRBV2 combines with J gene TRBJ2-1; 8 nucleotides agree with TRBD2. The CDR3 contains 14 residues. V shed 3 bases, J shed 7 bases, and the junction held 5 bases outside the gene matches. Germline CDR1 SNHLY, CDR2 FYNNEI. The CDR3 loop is CASSDGTSRNEQFF. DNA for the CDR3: TGTGCCAGCAGTGACGGGACTAGTCGTAATGAGCAGTTCTTC. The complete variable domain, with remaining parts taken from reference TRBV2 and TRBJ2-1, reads EPEVTQTPSHQVTQMGQEVILRCVPISNHLYFYWYRQILGQKVEFLVSFYNNEISEKSEIFDDQFSVERPDGSNFTLKIRSTKLEDSAMYFCASSDGTSRNEQFFGPGTRLTVL.

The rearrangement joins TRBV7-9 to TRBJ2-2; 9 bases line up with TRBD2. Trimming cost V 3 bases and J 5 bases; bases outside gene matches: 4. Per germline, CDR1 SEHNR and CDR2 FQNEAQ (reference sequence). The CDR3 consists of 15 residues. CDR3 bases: TGTGCCAGCAGCTTTAGCGGGAGAGATACCGGGGAGCTGTTTTTT. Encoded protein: CASSFSGRDTGELFF.

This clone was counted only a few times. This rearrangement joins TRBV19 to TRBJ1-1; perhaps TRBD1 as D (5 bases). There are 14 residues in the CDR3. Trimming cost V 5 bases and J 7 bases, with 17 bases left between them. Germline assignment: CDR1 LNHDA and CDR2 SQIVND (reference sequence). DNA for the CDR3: TGTGCCAGTAGTTCCCGGGGCAGAGTGGATGAAGCTTTCTTT. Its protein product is CASSSRGRVDEAFF.

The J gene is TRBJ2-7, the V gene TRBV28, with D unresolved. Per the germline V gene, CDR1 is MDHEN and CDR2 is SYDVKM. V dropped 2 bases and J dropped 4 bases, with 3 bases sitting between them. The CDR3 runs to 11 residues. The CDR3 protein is CASSLTYEQYF. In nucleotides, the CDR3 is TGTGCCAGCAGTTTAACTTACGAGCAGTACTTC.

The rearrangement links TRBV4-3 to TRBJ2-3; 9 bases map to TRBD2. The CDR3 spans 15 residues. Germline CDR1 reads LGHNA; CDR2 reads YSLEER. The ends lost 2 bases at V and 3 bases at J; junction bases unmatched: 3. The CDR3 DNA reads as TGCGCCAGCAGCCAAACTAGCGGGTTAACAGATACGCAGTATTTT. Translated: CASSQTSGLTDTQYF.

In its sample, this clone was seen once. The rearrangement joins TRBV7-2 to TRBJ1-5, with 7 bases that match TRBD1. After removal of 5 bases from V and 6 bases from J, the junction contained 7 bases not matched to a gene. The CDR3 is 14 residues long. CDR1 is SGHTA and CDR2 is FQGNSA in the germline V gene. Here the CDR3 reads CASSVRQGGQPQHF. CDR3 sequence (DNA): TGTGCCAGCAGCGTGCGACAGGGAGGTCAGCCCCAGCATTTT.

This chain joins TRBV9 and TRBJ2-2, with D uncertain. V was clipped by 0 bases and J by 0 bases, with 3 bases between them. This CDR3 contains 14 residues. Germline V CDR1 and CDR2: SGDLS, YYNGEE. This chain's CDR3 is CASSVVANTGELFF. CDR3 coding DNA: TGTGCCAGCAGCGTAGTCGCGAACACCGGGGAGCTGTTTTTT.

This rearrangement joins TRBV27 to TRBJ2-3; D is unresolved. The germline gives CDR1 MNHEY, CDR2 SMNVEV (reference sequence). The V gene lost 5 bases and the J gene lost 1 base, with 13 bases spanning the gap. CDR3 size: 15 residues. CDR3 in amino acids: CASSRANLRTDTQYF. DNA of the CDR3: TGTGCCAGCAGTAGGGCCAATTTACGCACAGATACGCAGTATTTT.

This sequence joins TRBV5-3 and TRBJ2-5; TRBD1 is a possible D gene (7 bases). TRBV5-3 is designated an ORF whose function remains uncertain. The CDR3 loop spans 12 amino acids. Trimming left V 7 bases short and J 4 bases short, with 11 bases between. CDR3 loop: CARSQGGETQYF. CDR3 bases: TGTGCCAGATCCCAGGGGGGAGAGACCCAGTACTTC.

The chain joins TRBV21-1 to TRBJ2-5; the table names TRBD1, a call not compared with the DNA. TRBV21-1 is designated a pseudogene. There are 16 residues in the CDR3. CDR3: CASSDRRDRLQETQYF. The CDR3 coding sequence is TGTGCCAGCAGCGACCGCCGGGACAGGTTACAAGAGACCCAGTACTTC.

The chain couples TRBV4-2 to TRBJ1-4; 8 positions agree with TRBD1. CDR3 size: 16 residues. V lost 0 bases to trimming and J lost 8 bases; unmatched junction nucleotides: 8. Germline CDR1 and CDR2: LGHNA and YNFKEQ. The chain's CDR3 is CASSQESTGGGEKLFF. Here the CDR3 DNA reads TGTGCCAGCAGCCAAGAGTCCACAGGGGGTGGGGAAAAACTGTTTTTT.

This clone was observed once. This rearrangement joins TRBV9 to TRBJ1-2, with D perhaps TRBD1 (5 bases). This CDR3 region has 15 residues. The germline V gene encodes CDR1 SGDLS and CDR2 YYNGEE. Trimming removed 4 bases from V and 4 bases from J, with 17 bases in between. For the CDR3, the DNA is TGTGCCAGCAGCCTGGGACTCACAAGCGCCTATGGCTACACCTTC. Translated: CASSLGLTSAYGYTF.